The clone carrying this TCR beta chain has a count of ten or more. Its cognate antigen is unknown. The sample is drawn from a study of Graves' ophthalmopathy and Graves' hyperthyroidism. Study in general: Prior to any treatment, peripheral blood was collected at the time of initial diagnosis. Overall study findings and caveats: A model built from 13 signatures distinguished ophthalmopathy from stable hyperthyroidism with 85% to 90% sensitivity and 70% to 84% specificity.

Clinical symptoms, serum thyroxine, TRAb, thyroid ultrasound and orbital computed tomography formed the basis of diagnosis. The V gene's germline CDR1 is SGHVS and CDR2 FQNEAQ. The CDR3 spans 12 residues. V lost 8 bases to trimming and J lost 2 bases, with 9 bases between them. Amplified material comprised TCR beta CDR3 regions derived from RNA transcripts. An opening RT-PCR round employed HTBI primers and preceded a second-round multiplex PCR. TCRdb independently ran MiXCR on the multiplex PCR reads; one entry per CDR3 protein. The sample records a few hundred thousand distinct CDR3 sequences, approximately 15% being singletons.

V and J are TRBV7-8 and TRBJ2-5, with a weak D call TRBD1 (5 bases). The specimen sequenced was peripheral blood. This clonotype was sampled from a woman between 18 and 29 years old with stable Graves' hyperthyroidism. The chain's CDR3 is CASRTGQETQYF. CDR3 coding DNA: TGTGCCAGCCGTACAGGACAAGAGACCCAGTACTTC.